These 29 T cell receptor beta chains share one sample of origin, sequenced in a study of T cell repertoires in cytomegalovirus infection. A single record per CDR3 protein comes from TCRdb applying MiXCR to the reads. The sample has 300,000 to 400,000 distinct CDR3 sequences, around 18% seen once. Sample: PBMCs. All receptors come from a human donor in good health (CMV status not recorded). Some clones in this sample may be carry-over from other donors' samples.

The chain is built from TRBV24-1 and TRBJ2-1; TRBD1 agrees at 8 bases. CDR3 length: 14 amino acids. Germline loops: CDR1 KGHDR, CDR2 SFDVKD. The junction had 4 bases not matched to a gene; V was cut back by 5 bases and J by 5 bases. In nucleotides, the CDR3 is TGTGCCACCAGTGTCGACAGGGGAAACAATGAGCAGTTCTTC. Residues: CATSVDRGNNEQFF.

The rearrangement links TRBV19 to TRBJ1-2; maybe TRBD1 (5 bases). CDR1 is LNHDA and CDR2 is SQIVND in the germline V gene (reference sequence). The CDR3 is made up of 12 amino acids. The V end was cut by 4 bases, the J end by 8 bases, with 11 bases between. Here the CDR3 reads CASSTLGRGYTF. CDR3 DNA: TGTGCCAGTAGTACATTGGGACGAGGCTACACCTTC.

Ten or more counts support this clonotype. The chain is built from TRBV18 and TRBJ1-5; tentative D call: TRBD1 (5 bases). The germline V and J ends were trimmed by 3 bases and 9 bases, with 18 bases remaining between them. Germline CDR1 reads KGHSH; CDR2 reads LQKENI. The CDR3 extends over 15 amino acids. CDR3 sequence: CASSPASRDPRPQHF. DNA for the CDR3: TGTGCCAGCTCACCCGCGTCCCGGGACCCTAGGCCCCAGCATTTT.

The table lists this clonotype with many counts. The rearrangement uses TRBV6-2 or TRBV6-3 and TRBJ2-7, with D perhaps being TRBD1 or TRBD2 (5 bases each). Trimming left V 8 bases short and J 2 bases short, with 13 bases between. Germline CDR1 reads MNHEY; CDR2 reads SVGEGT. The length of the CDR3 is 13 residues. The CDR3 region is CASGYPGPYEQYF. The CDR3 DNA follows: TGTGCCAGCGGGTATCCGGGGCCCTACGAGCAGTACTTC.

This clonotype has only a few counts. The chain combines TRBV20-1 with TRBJ2-7, with 12 bases fitting TRBD2. The germline gives CDR1 DFQATT, CDR2 SNEGSKA (reference sequence). This CDR3 is 16 amino acids long. V was clipped by 4 bases and J by 3 bases; unmatched bases: 10. As DNA, the CDR3 is TGCAGTGCTACTCTTATTCTAGCGGGAGGGGGCTACGAGCAGTACTTC. Residues: CSATLILAGGGYEQYF.

This clonotype was counted only a few times. V gene TRBV27 combines with J gene TRBJ2-5, with D perhaps TRBD1 (7 bases). V was clipped by 7 bases and J by 1 base, with 22 bases between them. This CDR3 comprises 17 residues. CDR1 and CDR2 from the germline V gene are MNHEY and SMNVEV (reference sequence). The CDR3, as DNA: TGTGCCAGCACCACCCGGCTTTGGAGGGGGCTCCAAGAGACCCAGTACTTC. Its translation: CASTTRLWRGLQETQYF.

This clonotype was detected only a few times. The J gene is TRBJ2-2, the V gene TRBV10-1; 9 bases map to TRBD2. This CDR3 is 15 amino acids long. The J segment lost 6 bases and the V segment lost 6 bases, leaving 8 bases of the junction unmatched. Germline V gene lookup returns CDR1 WNHNN and CDR2 SYGVQD (reference sequence). Written as DNA, the CDR3 is TGCGCCAGCAGCCCAGCGGGAGGTTGGGCCGGGGAGCTGTTTTTT. Its protein is CASSPAGGWAGELFF.

This clonotype showed up just a few times. V usage is TRBV12-3 or TRBV12-4 and J usage is TRBJ2-2; TRBD2 matches 7 bases. The CDR3 has 16 residues. V lost 2 bases, J lost 1 base, and 4 bases stayed unmatched. CDR3 region: CASSLWVAGNTGELFF. Here the CDR3 DNA reads TGTGCCAGCAGTTTATGGGTAGCGGGGAACACCGGGGAGCTGTTTTTT.

This clonotype was detected only a few times. The rearrangement links TRBV4-3 to TRBJ2-7; tentatively, D is TRBD1 or TRBD2 (5 bases each). This CDR3 has 13 amino acids. Germline CDR1 LGHNA, CDR2 YSLEER. V gave up 2 bases and J gave up 6 bases, with 11 bases separating them. CDR3 DNA sequence: TGCGCCAGCAGCCAACAATCCGGGGCCGAGCAGTACTTC. Translated, it gives CASSQQSGAEQYF.

In this sample, this clonotype turned up many times. The chain links TRBV2 to TRBJ2-3, with D unclear. The CDR3 runs 14 residues. Trimming pared 1 base from V and 2 bases from J, leaving 7 bases between. Germline CDR1 is SNHLY and CDR2 is FYNNEI. The CDR3 DNA reads TGTGCCAGCAGTGAAGGGGCGTTCACAGATACGCAGTATTTT. Its protein product is CASSEGAFTDTQYF.

The rearrangement uses TRBV19 and TRBJ2-3; unclear D gene. The CDR3 is made up of 16 amino acids. V lost 3 bases and J 6 bases, leaving 19 bases between the germline ends. Germline V gene lookup returns CDR1 LNHDA and CDR2 SQIVND (reference sequence). The CDR3 sequence: CASSMMATWVLDTQYF. In DNA, the CDR3 is TGTGCCAGTAGTATGATGGCTACTTGGGTTCTGGATACGCAGTATTTT. The whole variable domain, filled in from reference TRBV19 and TRBJ2-3, reads DGGITQSPKYLFRKEGQNVTLSCEQNLNHDAMYWYRQDPGQGLRLIYYSQIVNDFQKGDIAEGYSVSREKKESFPLTVTSAQKNPTAFYLCASSMMATWVLDTQYFGPGTRLTVL.

This clonotype was found a few times. The chain uses TRBV6-1 and TRBJ2-7, with D tentatively TRBD1 (6 bases). Trimming cost V 5 bases and J 6 bases, with 11 bases left between them. CDR3 length equals 12 residues. Germline V lookup: CDR1 MNHNS, CDR2 SASEGT. The DNA of the CDR3 is TGTGCCAGCAGTTTCTACAGGGTCGAGCAGTACTTC. Its translation: CASSFYRVEQYF.

The table lists this clonotype with a few counts. The chain recombines TRBV3-1 with TRBJ2-7, with 7 bases fitting TRBD1. CDR1 is LGHDT and CDR2 is YNNKEL in the germline V gene (reference sequence). V gave up 0 bases and J gave up 4 bases; unmatched junction bases: 6. The CDR3 length is 15 residues. For the CDR3, the DNA is TGTGCCAGCAGCCAAGATCCGGGACAGCTATACGAGCAGTACTTC. This translates into CASSQDPGQLYEQYF.

This clonotype has a handful of counts. The J gene is TRBJ1-1, the V gene TRBV10-3; D gene uncertain. The V and J ends lost 7 bases and 0 bases respectively, with 9 bases between them. Germline V lookup: CDR1 ENHRY, CDR2 SYGVKD. The CDR3 has 13 amino acids. This CDR3 is CAITQQVNTEAFF. The CDR3 bases are TGTGCCATCACTCAACAAGTGAACACTGAAGCTTTCTTT.

This sequence joins TRBV20-1 and TRBJ2-2; D is possibly TRBD2 (6 bases). Trimming removed 6 bases at V and 4 bases at J, with 15 bases between. The CDR3 runs 14 residues. Germline V gene data show CDR1 as DFQATT and CDR2 as SNEGSKA (reference sequence). The CDR3 sequence is CSANRDSSTGELFF. Here the CDR3 DNA reads TGCAGTGCAAACCGGGACTCCAGCACCGGGGAGCTGTTTTTT.

The chain employs TRBV15 and TRBJ2-5; 8 positions agree with TRBD2. The CDR3 loop spans 16 amino acids. Losses at the gene ends were 5 bases for V and 5 bases for J; bases not matched to a gene: 13. CDR1 is LNHNV, CDR2 YYDKDF, per germline (reference sequence). CDR3 residues: CATSLLFRGGRETQYF. The DNA of the CDR3 is TGTGCCACCAGCCTCCTCTTTCGGGGGGGGAGGGAGACCCAGTACTTC.

The CDR3 DNA reads as TGTGCCAGCAGTGAAAGGGGATGGGGCGGAACCCAGTACTTC. Its protein is CASSERGWGGTQYF. The gene calls are TRBV6-1 and TRBJ2-5; D may be TRBD1 (5 bases). The CDR3 totals 14 residues. Germline V gives CDR1 MNHNS, CDR2 SASEGT. Trimming shortened V by 2 bases and J by 8 bases, and 15 bases separated the two germline ends.

This chain links TRBV5-4 with TRBJ2-2, with D maybe TRBD1 (6 bases). V was trimmed by 4 bases and J by 1 base, leaving 14 bases between them. CDR3 length: 16 residues. Germline V gene sequence: CDR1 SGHNT, CDR2 YYREEE (reference sequence). The CDR3 loop reads CASSPVWGLNTGELFF. The CDR3 coding sequence is TGTGCCAGCAGCCCAGTTTGGGGGCTGAACACCGGGGAGCTGTTTTTT.

The chain is built from TRBV7-9 and TRBJ1-4; the D is unclear. Trimming removed 4 bases from V and 5 bases from J, with 17 bases in between. The germline V gene has CDR1 SEHNR and CDR2 FQNEAQ (reference sequence). The CDR3 extends over 16 amino acids. The CDR3 coding sequence is TGTGCCAGCAGCTCGTTTGGGGAAGGTGGGAATGAAAAACTGTTTTTT. Its protein is CASSSFGEGGNEKLFF.

This clonotype appeared a few times. The chain joins TRBV4-1 to TRBJ1-2; 10 bases agree with TRBD1. Germline assignment: CDR1 MGHRA and CDR2 YSYEKL. J lost 4 bases, V lost 4 bases, and 12 bases had no gene match. There are 17 residues in the CDR3. CDR3 DNA sequence: TGCGCCAGCAGCCCCCTGGGGGGACAGGGGAGGTCCTATGGCTACACCTTC. Protein product: CASSPLGGQGRSYGYTF.

The chain links TRBV27 to TRBJ1-5; 7 bases are a match to TRBD1. This CDR3 comprises 15 residues. Per the germline V gene, CDR1 is MNHEY and CDR2 is SMNVEV (reference sequence). J was trimmed by 5 bases and V by 4 bases; bases with no gene match: 8. CDR3 region: CASSWGRGGDQPQHF. CDR3 nucleotides: TGTGCCAGCAGTTGGGGACGAGGGGGCGATCAGCCCCAGCATTTT.

In its sample, this clonotype was seen many times. The V gene is TRBV6-1, the J gene TRBJ2-7; 7 bases agree with TRBD1. The CDR3 is 15 amino acids. The V gene's germline CDR1 is MNHNS and CDR2 SASEGT. V lost 6 bases, J lost 0 bases, and 8 bases stayed unmatched. The CDR3 protein is CASSWDRLTSYEQYF. CDR3 nucleotides: TGTGCCAGCAGCTGGGACAGACTAACCTCCTACGAGCAGTACTTC.

V and J are TRBV12-3 or TRBV12-4 and TRBJ1-5; D might be TRBD1 (6 bases). V was trimmed by 7 bases and J by 11 bases, leaving 18 bases between them. This CDR3 is 13 amino acids long. CDR3 nucleotide sequence: TGTGCCAGCACCCGGGGGGCGGCCGGGGCCCAGCATTTT. As protein: CASTRGAAGAQHF.

The rearrangement joins TRBV9 to TRBJ2-1; D gene unclear. The CDR3 runs 16 residues. V gave up 3 bases and J gave up 0 bases, with 13 bases separating them. Germline V gene sequence: CDR1 SGDLS, CDR2 YYNGEE. The CDR3 nucleotides read TGTGCCAGCAGCGGAACCCGGGTGAGCTCCTACAATGAGCAGTTCTTC. It is translated as CASSGTRVSSYNEQFF.

The chain couples TRBV20-1 to TRBJ2-2; D might be TRBD2 (5 bases). This CDR3 spans 15 amino acids. The germline V and J ends were trimmed by 4 bases and 3 bases, with 15 bases remaining between them. The V gene's germline CDR1 is DFQATT and CDR2 SNEGSKA (reference sequence). The CDR3 nucleotides read TGCAGTGCTAAATCGGCGGAGCGGCACACCGGGGAGCTGTTTTTT. Its protein is CSAKSAERHTGELFF.

This clonotype came up many times. J is TRBJ1-1 and V is TRBV7-2; D is undetermined. Germline V gene lookup returns CDR1 SGHTA and CDR2 FQGNSA. V was shortened by 5 bases and J by 8 bases, with 12 bases between the two germline ends. The CDR3 is 12 residues long. The chain's CDR3 is CASSPYFAEAFF. The CDR3 DNA reads TGTGCCAGCAGCCCTTATTTCGCGGAAGCTTTCTTT.

The chain employs TRBV12-3 or TRBV12-4 and TRBJ1-4; D not certain. With 4 bases removed from V and 8 bases from J, the gap between germline ends came to 14 bases. There are 14 residues in the CDR3. CDR3 DNA sequence: TGTGCCAGCAGTTACGATCCCATGAGGGAAAAACTGTTTTTT. The encoded protein is CASSYDPMREKLFF.

The rearrangement uses TRBV9 and TRBJ2-1; possible D gene TRBD1, 5 bases. The germline CDR1 and CDR2 sequences are SGDLS and YYNGEE. There are 15 residues in the CDR3. V was shortened by 0 bases and J by 9 bases, with 16 bases between the two germline ends. The CDR3 here is CASSVASGPRGEQFF. Here the CDR3 DNA reads TGTGCCAGCAGCGTAGCTTCAGGGCCGCGCGGTGAGCAGTTCTTC.

J is TRBJ1-1 and V is TRBV6-2 or TRBV6-3; D is possibly TRBD1 (5 bases). V shed 2 bases and J shed 3 bases, with 10 bases lying between them. The V gene's germline CDR1 is MNHEY and CDR2 SVGEGT. The CDR3 length is 14 residues. The CDR3 protein is CASSYRGADTEAFF. CDR3 DNA: TGTGCCAGCAGTTACCGAGGGGCAGACACTGAAGCTTTCTTT.